This is a list of T cell receptor beta chains from one sample in a study of T-cell reconstitution after alpha-beta-depleted transplantation in children. In TCRdb, the PCR reads were re-called with MiXCR into one record per CDR3 protein. The sample shows approximately 300,000 distinct CDR3 sequences, 11% of them seen only once. Sequences were derived from peripheral blood, sampled 180 days after TCRalphabeta/CD19-depleted stem cell transplant. Every receptor here comes from a male patient aged 2-15 years who had a stem cell transplant for chronic granulomatous disease, so the T cells may come from the graft donor. The CDR3 runs from the conserved cysteine through the conserved F or W. The D gene is left open where the match is weak. Size is stated for part of the rows, as once, few or many counts, or as a class when the clone is expanded.

J gene	D gene	clone size	V gene	CDR3 protein	CDR3 DNA
TRBJ2-3	TRBD2	many	TRBV6-4	CASSVSGGPTDTQYF	TGTGCCAGCAGTGTTAGCGGGGGGCCCACAGATACGCAGTATTTT
TRBJ2-7	-	many	TRBV3-1	CASSQDPKYEQYF	TGTGCCAGCAGCCAAGACCCGAAATACGAGCAGTACTTC
TRBJ2-2	-	-	TRBV5-1	CASSSEGPNTGELFF	TGCGCCAGCAGCTCTGAGGGACCGAACACCGGGGAGCTGTTTTTT
TRBJ1-6	TRBD1	many	TRBV7-2	CASSADRGSYNSPLHF	TGTGCCAGCAGCGCGGACAGGGGTTCCTATAATTCACCCCTCCACTTT
TRBJ1-2	TRBD1	many	TRBV7-9	CASSLGGADRGHGYTF	TGTGCCAGCAGCTTAGGTGGTGCCGACAGGGGGCATGGCTACACCTTC
TRBJ2-7	-	many	TRBV29-1	CSVLTSGFYEQYF	TGCAGCGTCTTGACAAGCGGCTTTTACGAGCAGTACTTC
TRBJ1-5	-	many	TRBV6-5	CASSWGVGDSNQPQHF	TGTGCCAGCAGTTGGGGCGTAGGGGATAGCAATCAGCCCCAGCATTTT
TRBJ2-1	TRBD2	many	TRBV4-1	CASSQEGGRAPYNEQFF	TGCGCCAGCAGCCAAGAGGGCGGGAGGGCCCCATACAATGAGCAGTTCTTC
TRBJ2-7	-	many	TRBV20-1	CSARGDDEQYF	TGCAGTGCTAGAGGGGACGACGAGCAGTACTTC
TRBJ2-1	TRBD2	many	TRBV12-3/TRBV12-4	CASSGLAGGTSYNEQFF	TGTGCCAGCAGCGGACTAGCGGGGGGAACCTCCTACAATGAGCAGTTCTTC
TRBJ1-1	-	-	TRBV20-1	CCARDRVRVLPAEAFF	TGCTGTGCTAGAGATCGGGTTCGGGTTTTGCCGGCTGAAGCTTTCTTT
TRBJ2-7	-	many	TRBV7-2	CASSEDSRAYEQYF	TGTGCCAGCAGCGAGGACTCGCGAGCCTACGAGCAGTACTTC
TRBJ1-1	-	-	TRBV7-8	CASSLYRKANTEAFF	TGTGCCAGCAGCTTATATCGTAAGGCGAACACTGAAGCTTTCTTT
TRBJ2-5	TRBD1	many	TRBV5-5	CASSPSRDRGRTQETQYF	TGTGCCAGCAGCCCGTCCCGGGACAGGGGGCGGACGCAAGAGACCCAGTACTTC
TRBJ2-3	-	many	TRBV20-1	CSAEKTGVTDTQYF	TGCAGTGCAGAGAAGACGGGGGTCACAGATACGCAGTATTTT
TRBJ2-2	-	few	TRBV4-1	CASSQVWTGGVTGELFF	TGCGCCAGCAGCCAAGTTTGGACGGGTGGCGTCACCGGGGAGCTGTTTTTT
TRBJ2-1	TRBD1	few	TRBV5-4	CASSLNPGQGANEQFF	TGTGCCAGCAGCTTAAATCCGGGACAGGGGGCGAATGAGCAGTTCTTC
TRBJ2-1	TRBD2	many	TRBV6-2/TRBV6-3	CASSYSASGRQPDNEQFF	TGTGCCAGCAGTTACTCAGCTAGCGGGAGGCAACCCGACAATGAGCAGTTCTTC
TRBJ2-4	TRBD2	many	TRBV20-1	CSAPGTSGSRAKNIQYF	TGCAGTGCGCCCGGGACTAGCGGGAGTAGGGCCAAAAACATTCAGTACTTC
TRBJ1-1	-	many	TRBV29-1	CSVDLSSGGTEAFF	TGCAGCGTTGACCTCTCATCGGGGGGCACTGAAGCTTTCTTT
TRBJ2-3	-	many	TRBV28	CASRLTGDTDTQYF	TGTGCCAGCAGACTGACTGGGGACACAGATACGCAGTATTTT
TRBJ2-7	TRBD2	-	TRBV14	CASSQGLAASYEQYF	TGTGCCAGCAGCCAAGGGCTAGCGGCTTCCTACGAGCAGTACTTC
TRBJ1-2	TRBD1	many	TRBV7-2	CASSFRDRAGGYTF	TGTGCCAGCAGCTTCCGGGACAGGGCCGGTGGCTACACCTTC
TRBJ2-3	-	once	TRBV19	CATIAAHGPLTDTQYF	TGTGCGACTATAGCGGCTCACGGCCCACTCACAGATACGCAGTATTTT
TRBJ2-5	-	many	TRBV6-1	CASRAPPDSTQYF	TGTGCCAGCAGAGCCCCCCCCGATTCGACCCAGTACTTC
TRBJ1-4	TRBD1	few	TRBV4-2	CASSQDLNRGRVF	TGTGCCAGCAGCCAAGATCTTAATAGGGGGCGGGTTTTT
TRBJ2-3	-	many	TRBV5-8	CASSLEGSRDTQYF	TGTGCCAGCAGCTTGGAAGGTAGCCGGGATACGCAGTATTTT
TRBJ1-5	-	many	TRBV12-3/TRBV12-4	CASSQGQPQHF	TGTGCCAGCAGTCAAGGTCAGCCCCAGCATTTT
TRBJ1-1	-	-	TRBV20-1	CSARDTGRNEAFF	TGCAGTGCTAGAGACACAGGGAGGAATGAAGCTTTCTTT
TRBJ2-7	-	-	TRBV28	CAGTTGTLSYEQYF	TGTGCCGGCACAACCGGGACTCTTTCCTACGAGCAGTACTTC
TRBJ1-2	TRBD1	many	TRBV12-3/TRBV12-4	CASNPGQRHGYTF	TGTGCCAGCAATCCGGGACAGAGACATGGCTACACCTTC
TRBJ1-3	TRBD1	many	TRBV10-3	CATGGTGGRNTIYF	TGTGCCACCGGTGGGACAGGGGGCAGAAACACCATATATTTT
TRBJ2-7	TRBD2	once	TRBV20-1	CCASQLRGGVRYEQYF	TGCTGTGCTAGCCAGCTTCGGGGGGGCGTAAGGTACGAGCAGTACTTC
TRBJ2-5	-	many	TRBV4-1	CASSQVGADGLQETQYF	TGCGCCAGCAGCCAAGTTGGAGCCGACGGTCTCCAAGAGACCCAGTACTTC
TRBJ2-3	-	many	TRBV10-3	CAISRNRTFSTDTQYF	TGTGCCATCAGTCGAAACCGCACCTTTTCCACAGATACGCAGTATTTT
TRBJ1-1	TRBD1	many	TRBV29-1	CSVGGQGDALNTEAFF	TGCAGCGTTGGGGGACAGGGCGACGCACTGAACACTGAAGCTTTCTTT
TRBJ2-3	-	few	TRBV24-1	CATSDPGPDTDTQYF	TGTGCCACCAGTGATCCTGGACCCGACACAGATACGCAGTATTTT
TRBJ2-3	-	many	TRBV20-1	CSARGDTPFTDTQYF	TGCAGTGCTAGAGGGGACACTCCCTTCACAGATACGCAGTATTTT
TRBJ2-6	-	many	TRBV20-1	CSAPPTVGANVLTF	TGCAGTGCTCCCCCGACAGTGGGGGCCAACGTCCTGACTTTC
TRBJ2-7	TRBD2	many	TRBV28	CASRELGSGLAVLEQYF	TGTGCCAGCAGAGAACTAGGATCGGGACTAGCAGTTCTCGAGCAGTACTTC
TRBJ2-5	-	many	TRBV11-2	CASRTQDRTQYF	TGTGCCAGCAGAACCCAAGATCGGACCCAGTACTTC
TRBJ2-7	TRBD1	many	TRBV7-2	CASSRTGTASYEQYF	TGTGCCAGCAGCAGAACCGGGACAGCCTCCTACGAGCAGTACTTC
TRBJ2-1	TRBD1	many	TRBV20-1	CSAPQTGPIYNEQFF	TGCAGTGCTCCACAGACAGGGCCCATCTACAATGAGCAGTTCTTC
TRBJ1-5	-	many	TRBV29-1	CSVASSPSNQPQHF	TGCAGCGTTGCGTCGTCACCCAGCAATCAGCCCCAGCATTTT
TRBJ2-5	-	many	TRBV7-9	CASSPKGDGKTQYF	TGTGCCAGCAGCCCTAAGGGGGATGGAAAGACCCAGTACTTC
TRBJ1-1	-	many	TRBV6-1	CASSGLNTQGAEAFF	TGTGCCAGCTCCGGGTTGAACACCCAAGGGGCTGAAGCTTTCTTT
TRBJ2-3	TRBD2	many	TRBV12-3/TRBV12-4	CASEGLADTDTQYF	TGTGCCAGCGAGGGACTAGCGGACACAGATACGCAGTATTTT
TRBJ2-3	-	-	TRBV21-1	CASPGLAGTDTQYF	TGTGCCAGCCCGGGACTAGCGGGCACAGATACGCAGTATTTT
TRBJ2-7	-	many	TRBV12-3/TRBV12-4	CASSSSDYEQYF	TGTGCCAGCAGTTCAAGCGACTACGAGCAGTACTTC
TRBJ1-2	TRBD1	many	TRBV7-6	CASSSTNPDREVPVGYTF	TGTGCCAGCAGCTCCACTAACCCGGACAGGGAGGTTCCGGTTGGCTACACCTTC
TRBJ2-7	TRBD2	many	TRBV7-8	CASSPLGGLGSYEQYF	TGTGCCAGCTCTCCCTTGGGGGGACTAGGATCCTACGAGCAGTACTTC
TRBJ2-1	TRBD2	few	TRBV7-2	CASSRVVETSGYNEQFF	TGTGCCAGCAGCCGCGTGGTGGAGACTAGCGGTTACAATGAGCAGTTCTTC
TRBJ2-7	-	many	TRBV6-1	CASRTTSPWSYEQYF	TGTGCCAGCAGGACAACTAGTCCGTGGAGCTACGAGCAGTACTTC
TRBJ2-1	-	many	TRBV7-2	CASSLHYSLQYNEQFF	TGTGCCAGCAGCTTACACTATTCCCTCCAATACAATGAGCAGTTCTTC
TRBJ2-3	TRBD2	many	TRBV6-1	CASSGGLAGGSSTDTQYF	TGTGCCAGCAGTGGGGGACTAGCGGGAGGGTCTAGCACAGATACGCAGTATTTT
TRBJ2-4	TRBD2	many	TRBV7-2	CASSLVGGGATKNIQYF	TGTGCCAGCAGCTTAGTTGGCGGGGGGGCAACGAAAAACATTCAGTACTTC
TRBJ2-1	TRBD2	many	TRBV20-1	CSATGLAVRNEQFF	TGCAGTGCTACGGGACTAGCGGTTCGCAATGAGCAGTTCTTC